The rows below give T cell receptor beta chains drawn from one sample of a study of metastatic and nonmetastatic thyroid tumors. TCRdb reassembled clones from the PCR reads with MiXCR. The data hold around 34,000 clones, with around a fifth observed a single time. Sample: blood. Receptors originate from a female donor with papillary thyroid cancer or a benign thyroid nodule (not recorded which). Some clones in this sample may be carry-over from other donors' samples. CDR3s include the opening cysteine and the closing phenylalanine or tryptophan. Fields, in order: V gene, CDR3 protein.

>TRBV20-1
CRVAGGGNPDTQYF
>TRBV28
CASSPGGDLREQYF
>TRBV7-2
CASSRAAAGGYEQYF
>TRBV4-1
CASSQAGGENYGHTF
>TRBV7-3
CASSLPSGGATDTQYF
>TRBV9
CASSAAEFSGNTIYF
>TRBV7-2
CASKSASGEQFF
>TRBV28
CASSSVTGNQPQHF
>TRBV6-1
CASSVEGGAYEQYF
>TRBV28
CASTPHRDRGRYGYTF
>TRBV7-2
CASSRTTGGYEQYF
>TRBV12-3/TRBV12-4
CASSPQTVREGTGELFF
>TRBV5-1
CASGGSTYGYTF
>TRBV20-1
CSATIPRTGNTEAFF
>TRBV5-8
CASSLGGTIYEQYF
>TRBV20-1
CSAQEAQLSSYNSPLHF
>TRBV30
CAWSVTGSYNEQFF
>TRBV3-1
CASSQVWTVTGELFF
>TRBV20-1
CSATGGTENQPQTF
>TRBV30
CAYTRVTGYGYTF
>TRBV12-3/TRBV12-4
CASSLEHPSGNTIYF
>TRBV6-1
CASRLGQGGETSQQYF
>TRBV11-2
CASSPEGLAGTYEQYF
>TRBV29-1
CSVGSGANTGELFF
>TRBV6-1
CASSEEATVEKLFF
>TRBV30
CAWSRGNVYNEQFF
>TRBV28
CASSPTDRGLNTIYF
>TRBV3-1
CASSQVPGQVYGYTF
>TRBV5-1
CASSLWGFNEKLFF
>TRBV28
CASSRTQGEQPQHF